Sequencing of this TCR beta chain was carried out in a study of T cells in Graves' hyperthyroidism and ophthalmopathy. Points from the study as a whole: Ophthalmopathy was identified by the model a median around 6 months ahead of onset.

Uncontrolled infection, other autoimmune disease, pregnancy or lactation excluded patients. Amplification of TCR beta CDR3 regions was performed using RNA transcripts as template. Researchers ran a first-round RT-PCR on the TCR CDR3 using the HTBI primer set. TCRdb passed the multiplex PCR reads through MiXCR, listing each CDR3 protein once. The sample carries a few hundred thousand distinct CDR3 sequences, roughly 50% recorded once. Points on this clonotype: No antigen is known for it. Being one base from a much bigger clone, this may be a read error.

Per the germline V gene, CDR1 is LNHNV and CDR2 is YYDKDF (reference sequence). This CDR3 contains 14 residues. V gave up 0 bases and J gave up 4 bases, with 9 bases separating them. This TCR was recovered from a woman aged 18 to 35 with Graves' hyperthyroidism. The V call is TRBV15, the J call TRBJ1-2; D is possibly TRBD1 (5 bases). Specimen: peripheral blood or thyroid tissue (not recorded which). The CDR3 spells CATSREVGTYGYTF. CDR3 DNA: TGTGCCACCAGCAGAGAAGTAGGGACCTATGGCTACACCTTC.